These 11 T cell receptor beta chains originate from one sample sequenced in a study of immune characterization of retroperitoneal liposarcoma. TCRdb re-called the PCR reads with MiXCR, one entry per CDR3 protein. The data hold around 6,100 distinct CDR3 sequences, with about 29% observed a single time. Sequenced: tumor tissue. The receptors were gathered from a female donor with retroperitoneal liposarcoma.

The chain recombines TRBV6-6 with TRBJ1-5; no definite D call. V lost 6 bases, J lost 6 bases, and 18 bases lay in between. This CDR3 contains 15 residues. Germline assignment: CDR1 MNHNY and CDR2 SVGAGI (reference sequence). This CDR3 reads CASSPLVREGQPQHF. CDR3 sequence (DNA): TGTGCCAGCAGCCCGCTGGTGAGGGAGGGTCAGCCCCAGCATTTT.

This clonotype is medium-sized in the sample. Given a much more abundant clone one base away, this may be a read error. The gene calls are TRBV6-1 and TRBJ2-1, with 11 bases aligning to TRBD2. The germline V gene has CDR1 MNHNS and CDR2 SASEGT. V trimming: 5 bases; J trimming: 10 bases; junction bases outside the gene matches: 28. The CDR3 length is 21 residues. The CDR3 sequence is CASSPRGGRVLAGAKAYEQFF. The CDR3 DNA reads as TGTGCCAGCAGTCCAAGGGGGGGGAGAGTACTAGCGGGAGCTAAAGCCTACGAGCAGTTCTTC.

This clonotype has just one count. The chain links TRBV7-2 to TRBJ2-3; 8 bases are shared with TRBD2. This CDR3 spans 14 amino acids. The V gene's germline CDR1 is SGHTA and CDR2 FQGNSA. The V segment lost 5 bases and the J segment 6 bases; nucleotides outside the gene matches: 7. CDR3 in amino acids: CASSRRLAKDTQYF. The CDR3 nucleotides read TGTGCCAGCAGCCGCCGACTAGCGAAGGATACGCAGTATTTT. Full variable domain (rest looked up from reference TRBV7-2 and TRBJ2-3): GAGVSQSPSNKVTEKGKDVELRCDPISGHTALYWYRQSLGQGLEFLIYFQGNSAPDKSGLPSDRFSAERTGGSVSTLTIQRTQQEDSAVYLCASSRRLAKDTQYFGPGTRLTVL.

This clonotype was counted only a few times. The CDR3 DNA is TGTGCCAGCAGTCTCCTACAGGGGGGCTATGGCTACACCTTC. This sequence encodes CASSLLQGGYGYTF. The rearrangement uses TRBV28 and TRBJ1-2, with TRBD1 matching 8 bases. CDR1 MDHEN and CDR2 SYDVKM come from the germline V gene. The CDR3 runs to 14 residues. V was pared by 5 bases and J by 4 bases, with 6 bases of the junction left unmatched.

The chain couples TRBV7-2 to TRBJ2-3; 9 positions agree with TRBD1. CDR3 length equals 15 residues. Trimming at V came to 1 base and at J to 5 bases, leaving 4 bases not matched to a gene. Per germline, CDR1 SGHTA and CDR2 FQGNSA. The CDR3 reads CASSLVQGAVDTQYF. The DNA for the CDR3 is TGTGCCAGCAGCTTAGTACAGGGGGCCGTAGATACGCAGTATTTT.

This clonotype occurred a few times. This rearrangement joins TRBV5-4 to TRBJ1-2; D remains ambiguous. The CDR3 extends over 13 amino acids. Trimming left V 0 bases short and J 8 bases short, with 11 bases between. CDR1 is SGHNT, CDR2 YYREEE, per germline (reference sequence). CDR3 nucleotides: TGTGCCAGCAGCTTGGGGCCAAGGATGGGCTACACCTTC. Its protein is CASSLGPRMGYTF.

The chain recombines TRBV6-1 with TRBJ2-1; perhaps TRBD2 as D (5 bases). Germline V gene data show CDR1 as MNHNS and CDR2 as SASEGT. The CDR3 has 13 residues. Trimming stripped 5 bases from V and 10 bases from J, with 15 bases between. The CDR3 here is CASSYQAEDEQFF. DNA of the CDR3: TGTGCCAGCAGTTACCAAGCGGAGGACGAGCAGTTCTTC.

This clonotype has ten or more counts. The CDR3 reads CANRQYPQETQYF. The CDR3 region has the DNA TGTGCCAACCGACAGTACCCACAAGAGACCCAGTACTTC. The chain couples TRBV6-1 to TRBJ2-5; tentative D call: TRBD1 (5 bases). The V gene's germline CDR1 is MNHNS and CDR2 SASEGT. This CDR3 is 13 amino acids long. The V end was cut by 10 bases, the J end by 2 bases, with 14 bases between.

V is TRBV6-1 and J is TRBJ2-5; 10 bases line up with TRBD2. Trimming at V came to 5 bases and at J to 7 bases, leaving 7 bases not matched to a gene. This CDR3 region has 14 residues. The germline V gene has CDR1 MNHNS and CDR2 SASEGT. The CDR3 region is CASSSSGREGTQYF. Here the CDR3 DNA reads TGTGCCAGCAGTTCTAGCGGGAGAGAGGGGACCCAGTACTTC.

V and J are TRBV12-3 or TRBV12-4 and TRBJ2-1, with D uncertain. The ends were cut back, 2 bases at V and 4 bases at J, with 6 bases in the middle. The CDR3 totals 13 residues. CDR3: CASSLSTYNEQFF. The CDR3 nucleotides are TGTGCCAGCAGTTTAAGTACGTACAATGAGCAGTTCTTC.

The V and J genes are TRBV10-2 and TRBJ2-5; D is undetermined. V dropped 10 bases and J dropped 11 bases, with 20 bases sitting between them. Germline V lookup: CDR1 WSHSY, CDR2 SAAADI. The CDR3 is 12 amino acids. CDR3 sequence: CATSGPKNEQYF. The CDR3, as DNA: TGCGCCACGTCAGGTCCTAAAAATGAGCAGTACTTC.